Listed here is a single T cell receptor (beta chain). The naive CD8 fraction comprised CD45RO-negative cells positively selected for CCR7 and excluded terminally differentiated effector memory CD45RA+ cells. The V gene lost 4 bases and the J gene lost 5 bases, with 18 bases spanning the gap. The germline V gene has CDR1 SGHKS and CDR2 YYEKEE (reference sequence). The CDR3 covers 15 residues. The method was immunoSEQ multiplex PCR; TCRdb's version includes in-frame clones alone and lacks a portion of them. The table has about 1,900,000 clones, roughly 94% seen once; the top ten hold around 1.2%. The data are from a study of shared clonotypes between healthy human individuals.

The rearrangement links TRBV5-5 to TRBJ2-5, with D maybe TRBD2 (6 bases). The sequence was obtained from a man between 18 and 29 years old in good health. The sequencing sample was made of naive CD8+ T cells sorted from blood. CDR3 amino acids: CASSPLREVEETQYF. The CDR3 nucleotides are TGTGCCAGCAGCCCCCTGAGGGAGGTAGAGGAGACCCAGTACTTC.